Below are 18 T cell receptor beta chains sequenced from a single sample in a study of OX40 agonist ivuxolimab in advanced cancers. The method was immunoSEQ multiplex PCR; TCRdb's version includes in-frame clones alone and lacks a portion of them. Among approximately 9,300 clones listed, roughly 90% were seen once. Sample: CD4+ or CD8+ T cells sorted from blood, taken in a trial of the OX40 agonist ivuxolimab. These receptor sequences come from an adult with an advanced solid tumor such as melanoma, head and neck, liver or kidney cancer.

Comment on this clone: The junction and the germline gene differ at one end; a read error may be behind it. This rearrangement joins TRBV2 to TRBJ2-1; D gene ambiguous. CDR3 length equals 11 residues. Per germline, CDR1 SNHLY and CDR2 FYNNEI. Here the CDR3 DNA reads TGTGCCAGCAGTGAACAGGCCCCCGGCCTCTTC. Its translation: CASSEQAPGLF.

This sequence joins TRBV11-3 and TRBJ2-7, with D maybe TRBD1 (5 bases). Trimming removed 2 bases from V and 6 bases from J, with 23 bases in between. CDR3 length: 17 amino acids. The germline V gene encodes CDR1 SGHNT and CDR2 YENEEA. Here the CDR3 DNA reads TGTGCCAGCAGCTTAAGGAGCCCTGGAAGGGGATTTAGCGAGCAGTACTTC. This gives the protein CASSLRSPGRGFSEQYF.

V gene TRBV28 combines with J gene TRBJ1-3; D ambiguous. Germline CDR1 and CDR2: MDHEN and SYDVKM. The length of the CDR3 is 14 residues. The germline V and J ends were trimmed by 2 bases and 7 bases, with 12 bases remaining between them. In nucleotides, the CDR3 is TGTGCCAGCAGTTTAGGGGAAGGACGTAACACCATATATTTT. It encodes CASSLGEGRNTIYF.

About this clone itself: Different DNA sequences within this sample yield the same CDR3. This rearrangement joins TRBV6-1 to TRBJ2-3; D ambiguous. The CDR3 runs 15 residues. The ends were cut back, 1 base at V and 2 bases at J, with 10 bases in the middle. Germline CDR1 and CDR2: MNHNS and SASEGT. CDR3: CASSEGGGNTDTQYF. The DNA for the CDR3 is TGTGCCAGCAGTGAAGGAGGCGGCAACACAGATACGCAGTATTTT.

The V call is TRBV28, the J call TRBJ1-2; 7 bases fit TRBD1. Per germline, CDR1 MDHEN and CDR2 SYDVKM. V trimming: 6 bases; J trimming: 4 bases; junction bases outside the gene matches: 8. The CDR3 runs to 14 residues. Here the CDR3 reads CASRRTGEIYGYTF. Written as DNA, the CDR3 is TGTGCCAGCAGGCGGACAGGCGAAATCTATGGCTACACCTTC.

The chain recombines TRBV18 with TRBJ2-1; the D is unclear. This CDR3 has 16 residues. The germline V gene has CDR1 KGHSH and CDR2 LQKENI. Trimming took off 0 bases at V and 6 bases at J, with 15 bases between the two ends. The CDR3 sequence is CASSPPVVVGVNEQFF. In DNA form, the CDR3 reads TGTGCCAGCTCACCACCGGTAGTAGTTGGTGTCAATGAGCAGTTCTTC.

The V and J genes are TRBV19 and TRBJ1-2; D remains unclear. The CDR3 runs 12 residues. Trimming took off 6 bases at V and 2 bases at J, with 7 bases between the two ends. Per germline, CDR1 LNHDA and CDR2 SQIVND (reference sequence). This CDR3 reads CASRGSNYGYTF. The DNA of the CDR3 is TGTGCCAGTAGGGGCAGCAACTATGGCTACACCTTC.

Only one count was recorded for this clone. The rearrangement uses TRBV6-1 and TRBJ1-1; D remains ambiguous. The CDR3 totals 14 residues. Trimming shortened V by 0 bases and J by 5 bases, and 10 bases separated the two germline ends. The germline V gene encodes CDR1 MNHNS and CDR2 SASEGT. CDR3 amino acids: CASSEASRVTEAFF. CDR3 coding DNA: TGTGCCAGCAGTGAAGCGAGTCGGGTGACTGAAGCTTTCTTT.

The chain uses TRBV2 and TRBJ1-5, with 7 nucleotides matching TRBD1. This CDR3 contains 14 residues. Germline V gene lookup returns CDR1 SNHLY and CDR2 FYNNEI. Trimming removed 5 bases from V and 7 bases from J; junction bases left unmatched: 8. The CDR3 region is CASSPGQVPQPQHF. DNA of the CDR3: TGTGCCAGCAGTCCTGGACAGGTGCCCCAGCCCCAGCATTTT.

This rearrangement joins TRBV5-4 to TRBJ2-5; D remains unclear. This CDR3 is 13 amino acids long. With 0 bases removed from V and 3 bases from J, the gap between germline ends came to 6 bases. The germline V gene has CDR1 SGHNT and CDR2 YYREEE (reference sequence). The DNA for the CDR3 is TGTGCCAGCAGCTTGGAAAGGGAAGAGACCCAGTACTTC. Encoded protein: CASSLEREETQYF.

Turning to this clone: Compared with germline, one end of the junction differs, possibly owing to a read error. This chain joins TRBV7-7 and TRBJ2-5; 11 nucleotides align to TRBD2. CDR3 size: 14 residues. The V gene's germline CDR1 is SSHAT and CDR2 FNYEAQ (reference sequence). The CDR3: CASSSGTSGGTQYF. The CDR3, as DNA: TGTGCTAGCAGCTCCGGGACTAGCGGTGGGACCCAGTACTTC.

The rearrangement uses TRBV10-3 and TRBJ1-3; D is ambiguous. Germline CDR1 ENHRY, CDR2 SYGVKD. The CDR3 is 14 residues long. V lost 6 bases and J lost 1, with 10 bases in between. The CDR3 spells CAIRAEVSGNTIYF. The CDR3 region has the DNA TGTGCCATCAGAGCGGAGGTTTCTGGAAACACCATATATTTT.

CDR3 nucleotides: TGTGCCAGTAGTATAGATCCCCTACCTTGGGGGACAGGGGTGGCCGGGGAGCTGTTTTTT. Translation: CASSIDPLPWGTGVAGELFF. V gene TRBV19 combines with J gene TRBJ2-2; 10 positions match TRBD1. CDR1 and CDR2 from the germline V gene are LNHDA and SQIVND (reference sequence). CDR3 size: 20 residues. The V segment lost 0 bases and the J segment 6 bases; nucleotides outside the gene matches: 16.

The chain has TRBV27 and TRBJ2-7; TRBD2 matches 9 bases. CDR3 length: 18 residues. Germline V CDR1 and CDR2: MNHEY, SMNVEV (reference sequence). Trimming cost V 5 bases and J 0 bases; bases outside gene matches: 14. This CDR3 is CASSPPRARLAASYEQYF. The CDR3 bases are TGTGCCAGCAGTCCTCCACGGGCGAGACTAGCGGCCTCCTACGAGCAGTACTTC.

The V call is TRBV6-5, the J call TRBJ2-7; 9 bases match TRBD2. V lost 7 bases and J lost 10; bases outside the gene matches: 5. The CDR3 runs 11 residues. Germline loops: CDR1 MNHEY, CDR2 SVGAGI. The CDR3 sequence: CASTRSGSQYF. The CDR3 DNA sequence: TGTGCCAGCACTCGTAGCGGGAGTCAGTACTTC.

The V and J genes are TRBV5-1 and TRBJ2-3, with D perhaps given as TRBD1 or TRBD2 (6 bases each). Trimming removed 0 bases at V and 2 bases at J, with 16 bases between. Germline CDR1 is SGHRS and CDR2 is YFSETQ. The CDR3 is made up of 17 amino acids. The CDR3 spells CASSLEGGSQFTDTQYF. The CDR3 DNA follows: TGCGCCAGCAGCTTGGAAGGGGGGTCACAGTTCACAGATACGCAGTATTTT.

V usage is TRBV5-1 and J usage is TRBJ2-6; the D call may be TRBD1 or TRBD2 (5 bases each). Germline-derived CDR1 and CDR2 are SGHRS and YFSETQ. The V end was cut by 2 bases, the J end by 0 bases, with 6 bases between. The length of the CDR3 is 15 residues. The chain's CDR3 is CASSLGTSGANVLTF. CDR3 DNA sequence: TGCGCCAGCAGCTTAGGGACCTCTGGGGCCAACGTCCTGACTTTC.

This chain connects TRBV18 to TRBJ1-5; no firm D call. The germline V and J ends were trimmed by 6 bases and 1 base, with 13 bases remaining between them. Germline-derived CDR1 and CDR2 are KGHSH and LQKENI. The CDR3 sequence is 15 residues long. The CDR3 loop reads CASSLESASNQPQHF. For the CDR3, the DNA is TGTGCCAGCTCCCTAGAGTCAGCGAGCAATCAGCCCCAGCATTTT.